This T cell receptor beta chain was retrieved from a study of OX40 agonist ivuxolimab in advanced cancers. Study in general: Patients were dosed intravenously with ivuxolimab at 0.01 to 10 mg/kg every 2 weeks. Study outcomes and limitations: At 0.1 to 3.0 mg/kg, CD4+ and CD8+ blood T cells expanded clonally by week 6.

Produced via immunoSEQ multiplex PCR; TCRdb's table is partial and in-frame only. Seen here are under 85,000 clones, about 90% observed once, and the top ten hold about 0.5%. Regarding this clone: Its antigen is unidentified.

V trimming: 6 bases; J trimming: 3 bases; junction bases outside the gene matches: 9. The CDR3 sequence is 16 residues long. Germline lookup yields CDR1 SGHAT and CDR2 FQNNGV. Sequences were derived from CD4+ or CD8+ T cells sorted from blood, sampled in a trial of the OX40 agonist ivuxolimab. This TCR came from an adult with an advanced solid tumor such as melanoma, head and neck, liver or kidney cancer. This rearrangement joins TRBV11-2 to TRBJ1-2, with 11 bases matching TRBD1. The CDR3 is CASRGFRDRGYYGYTF. The CDR3 bases are TGTGCCAGCAGGGGTTTCCGGGACAGGGGGTACTATGGCTACACCTTC.